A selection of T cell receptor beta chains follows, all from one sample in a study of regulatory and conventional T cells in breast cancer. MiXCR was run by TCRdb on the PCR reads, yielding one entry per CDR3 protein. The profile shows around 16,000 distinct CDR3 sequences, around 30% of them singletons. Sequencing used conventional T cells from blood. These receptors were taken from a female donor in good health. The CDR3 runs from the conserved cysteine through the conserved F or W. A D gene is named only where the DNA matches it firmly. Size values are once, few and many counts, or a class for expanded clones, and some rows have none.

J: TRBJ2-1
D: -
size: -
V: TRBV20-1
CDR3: CSERGGTSSYNEQFF
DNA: TGCAGTGAAAGGGGCGGGACCAGCTCCTACAATGAGCAGTTCTTC

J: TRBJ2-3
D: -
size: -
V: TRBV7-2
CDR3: CASNSWGGATDTQYF
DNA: TGTGCCAGCAACTCCTGGGGGGGGGCAACAGATACGCAGTATTTT

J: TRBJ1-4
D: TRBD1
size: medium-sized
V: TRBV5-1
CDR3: CASGGQANEKLFF
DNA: TGCGCCAGCGGAGGACAGGCTAATGAAAAACTGTTTTTT

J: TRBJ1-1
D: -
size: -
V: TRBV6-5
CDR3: CASSYSRGETEAFF
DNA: TGTGCCAGCAGTTACTCGCGTGGGGAGACTGAAGCTTTCTTT

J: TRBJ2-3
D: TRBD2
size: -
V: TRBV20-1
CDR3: CSARSRLAGGTDTQYF
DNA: TGCAGTGCTAGATCCAGACTAGCGGGGGGCACAGATACGCAGTATTTT

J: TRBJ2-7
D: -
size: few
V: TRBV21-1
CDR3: CASSILTGPDFYEQYF
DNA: TGTGCCAGCAGCATCCTCACCGGGCCAGACTTCTACGAGCAGTACTTC

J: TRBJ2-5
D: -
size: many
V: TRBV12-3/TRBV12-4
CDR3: CASSSGRYETQYF
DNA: TGTGCCAGCAGCTCAGGGCGGTATGAGACCCAGTACTTC

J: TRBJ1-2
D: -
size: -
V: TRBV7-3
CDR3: CACSLGVGNYGYTF
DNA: TGTGCCTGCAGCTTGGGGGTAGGGAACTATGGCTACACCTTC

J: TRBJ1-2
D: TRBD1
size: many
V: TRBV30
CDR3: CASPEGANYGYTF
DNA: TGTGCTTCCCCGGAGGGGGCAAACTACGGCTACACCTTC

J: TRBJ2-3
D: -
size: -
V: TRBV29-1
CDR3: CSATTQFTDTQYF
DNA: TGCAGCGCCACTACGCAATTCACAGATACGCAGTATTTT

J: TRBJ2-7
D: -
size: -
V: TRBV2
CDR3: CASSELSGYEQYF
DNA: TGTGCCAGCAGTGAACTTTCTGGCTACGAGCAGTACTTC

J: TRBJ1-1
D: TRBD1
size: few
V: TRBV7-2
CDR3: CASSLVGQGAEAFF
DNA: TGTGCCAGCAGCTTAGTGGGGCAGGGGGCTGAAGCTTTCTTT

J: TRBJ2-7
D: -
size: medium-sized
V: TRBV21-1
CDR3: CASSSQTSGGSLSSYEQYF
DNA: TGTGCCAGCAGCTCTCAGACTAGCGGGGGGTCCCTGAGCTCCTACGAGCAGTACTTC

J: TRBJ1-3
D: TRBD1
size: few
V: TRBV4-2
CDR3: CASSHPGQPQDSGNTIYF
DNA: TGTGCCAGCAGCCACCCGGGACAGCCTCAAGACTCTGGAAACACCATATATTTT

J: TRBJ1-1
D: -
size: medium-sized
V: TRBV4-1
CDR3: CASSMFLVNTEAFF
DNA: TGCGCCAGCAGCATGTTTCTGGTGAACACTGAAGCTTTCTTT

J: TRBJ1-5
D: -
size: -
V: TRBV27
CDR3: CASSFSPGGNQPQHF
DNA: TGTGCCAGCAGTTTTTCACCGGGGGGCAACCAGCCCCAGCATTTT

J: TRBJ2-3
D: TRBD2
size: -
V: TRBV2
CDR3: CASSAIAGGPTDTQYF
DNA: TGTGCCAGCAGTGCAATAGCGGGGGGACCCACAGATACGCAGTATTTT

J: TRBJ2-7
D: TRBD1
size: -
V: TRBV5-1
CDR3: CASSLRGQRNEQYF
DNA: TGCGCCAGCAGCTTGAGGGGACAGAGGAACGAGCAGTACTTC

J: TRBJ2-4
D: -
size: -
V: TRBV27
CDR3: CASRGLGAKDIQYF
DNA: TGTGCCAGCAGGGGGCTAGGAGCCAAAGACATTCAGTACTTC

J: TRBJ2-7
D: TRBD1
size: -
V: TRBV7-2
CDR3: CASSRGGQGVYEQYF
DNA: TGTGCCAGCAGCAGGGGGGGACAGGGCGTCTACGAGCAGTACTTC

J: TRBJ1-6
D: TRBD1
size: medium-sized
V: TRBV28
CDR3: CASSREGAYSPLHF
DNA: TGTGCCAGCAGTCGGGAGGGGGCCTATTCACCCCTCCACTTT

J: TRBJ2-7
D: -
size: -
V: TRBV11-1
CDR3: CASSLGGTVSYEQYF
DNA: TGTGCCAGCAGCTTAGGAGGGACTGTCTCCTACGAGCAGTACTTC

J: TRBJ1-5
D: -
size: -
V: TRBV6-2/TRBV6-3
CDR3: CASSTEGRLIQPQHF
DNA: TGTGCCAGCAGTACAGAGGGACGGTTGATCCAGCCCCAGCATTTT

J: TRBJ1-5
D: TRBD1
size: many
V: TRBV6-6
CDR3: CASSSWDRINQPQHF
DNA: TGTGCCAGCAGTTCGTGGGACAGAATCAATCAGCCCCAGCATTTT

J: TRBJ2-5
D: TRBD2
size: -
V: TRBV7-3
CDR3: CASSPAGGQQTQYF
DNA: TGTGCCAGCAGCCCAGCGGGGGGGCAACAGACCCAGTACTTC

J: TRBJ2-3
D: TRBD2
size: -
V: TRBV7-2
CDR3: CASSLATSGSTDTQYF
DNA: TGTGCCAGCAGCTTAGCGACTAGCGGGAGCACAGATACGCAGTATTTT

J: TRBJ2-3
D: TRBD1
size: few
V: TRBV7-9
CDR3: CASSQGGGVTDTQYF
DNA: TGTGCCAGCAGCCAAGGGGGCGGTGTCACAGATACGCAGTATTTT

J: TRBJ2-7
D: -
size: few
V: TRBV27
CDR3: CASSANYEQYF
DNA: TGTGCCAGCAGTGCCAACTACGAGCAGTACTTC

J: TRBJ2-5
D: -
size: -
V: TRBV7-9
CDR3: CASSRNFYREETQYF
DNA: TGTGCCAGCAGCCGTAACTTCTACAGGGAAGAGACCCAGTACTTC

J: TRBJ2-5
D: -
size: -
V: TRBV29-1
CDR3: CSVGVETQYF
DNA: TGCAGCGTGGGGGTAGAGACCCAGTACTTC

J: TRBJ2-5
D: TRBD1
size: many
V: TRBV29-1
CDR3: CSVGGRGNKVDTQYF
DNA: TGCAGCGTTGGAGGCAGGGGGAATAAGGTAGACACCCAGTACTTC

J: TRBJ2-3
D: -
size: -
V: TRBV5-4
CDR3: CASSLSTGSTDTQYF
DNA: TGTGCCAGCAGCTTGAGCACGGGAAGCACAGATACGCAGTATTTT

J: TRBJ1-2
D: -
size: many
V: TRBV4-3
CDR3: CASSQEGTVGYGYTF
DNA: TGCGCCAGCAGCCAAGAAGGGACGGTGGGCTATGGCTACACCTTC

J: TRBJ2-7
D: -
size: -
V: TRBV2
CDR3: CASYAVSYEQYF
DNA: TGTGCCAGCTATGCGGTCTCCTACGAGCAGTACTTC

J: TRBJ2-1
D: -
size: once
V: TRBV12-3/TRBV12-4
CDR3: CASSPHTNEQFF
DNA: TGTGCCAGCAGTCCTCACACCAATGAGCAGTTCTTC

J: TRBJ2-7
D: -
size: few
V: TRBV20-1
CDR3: CSARKLQGLYEQYF
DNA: TGCAGTGCTAGAAAACTACAGGGACTCTACGAGCAGTACTTC

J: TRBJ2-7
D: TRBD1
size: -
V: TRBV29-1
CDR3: CSVLRTGTKSPYEQYF
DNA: TGCAGCGTCCTCAGGACAGGGACGAAATCTCCCTACGAGCAGTACTTC

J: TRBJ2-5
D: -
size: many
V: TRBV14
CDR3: CASSQGGETQYF
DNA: TGCGCCAGCAGCCAAGGCGGGGAGACCCAGTACTTC

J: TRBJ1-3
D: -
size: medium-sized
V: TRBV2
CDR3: CASSVTRASGNTIYF
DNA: TGTGCCAGCAGTGTCACCAGGGCCTCTGGAAACACCATATATTTT

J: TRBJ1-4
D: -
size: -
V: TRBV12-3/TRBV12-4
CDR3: CASSLGGSRNEKLFF
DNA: TGTGCCAGCAGTTTAGGGGGTTCCCGTAATGAAAAACTGTTTTTT